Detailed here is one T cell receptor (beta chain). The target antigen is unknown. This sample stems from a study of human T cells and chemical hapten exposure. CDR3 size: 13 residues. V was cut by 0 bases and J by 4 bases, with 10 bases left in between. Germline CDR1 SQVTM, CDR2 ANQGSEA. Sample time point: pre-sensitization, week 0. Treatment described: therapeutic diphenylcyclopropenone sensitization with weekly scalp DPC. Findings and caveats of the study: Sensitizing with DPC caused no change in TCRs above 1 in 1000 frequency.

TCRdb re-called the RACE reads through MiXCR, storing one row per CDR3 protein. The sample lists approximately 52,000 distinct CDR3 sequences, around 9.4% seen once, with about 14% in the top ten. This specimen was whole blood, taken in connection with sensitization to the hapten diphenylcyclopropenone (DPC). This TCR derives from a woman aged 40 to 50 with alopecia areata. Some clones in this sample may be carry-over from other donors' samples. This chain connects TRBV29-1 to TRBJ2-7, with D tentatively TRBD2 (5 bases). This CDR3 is CSVEERRGYEQYF. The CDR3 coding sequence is TGCAGCGTTGAAGAGAGGCGAGGGTACGAGCAGTACTTC.